One sample yielded the 15 T cell receptor beta chains listed below, sequenced in a study of graft-versus-host responses after intestinal transplantation. From the graft tissue, intraepithelial and lamina propria lymphocytes were released through processing. Repertoires were generated with immunoSEQ multiplex PCR, while TCRdb's copy carries only in-frame clones and drops some. Seen here are roughly 11,000 clones, over 65% observed once, and the top ten hold around 4.5%. The sequencing here drew on ileum tissue, taken roughly 140 days after intestinal transplantation. These receptor sequences come from a human patient who received an intestinal transplant, so some T cells may come from the graft donor.

The chain joins TRBV2 to TRBJ2-3; TRBD2 aligns across 8 bases. Per the germline V gene, CDR1 is SNHLY and CDR2 is FYNNEI. CDR3 size: 15 residues. V was pared by 6 bases and J by 6 bases, with 11 bases of the junction left unmatched. CDR3 bases: TGTGCCAGCAGGGATCCCGGGACTAGTGTCGATACGCAGTATTTT. Protein product: CASRDPGTSVDTQYF.

V gene TRBV2 combines with J gene TRBJ2-3; 11 bases agree with TRBD2. The CDR3 sequence is 15 residues long. V shed 6 bases and J 3 bases; nucleotides not matched to a gene: 5. Germline V gives CDR1 SNHLY, CDR2 FYNNEI. The CDR3, as DNA: TGTGCCAGCAGGGATGGGACTAGCGGTACAGATACGCAGTATTTT. This translates into CASRDGTSGTDTQYF.

The chain couples TRBV7-6 to TRBJ2-2; 11 bases fit TRBD2. The CDR3 is made up of 16 amino acids. The junction had 3 bases not matched to a gene; V was cut back by 5 bases and J by 1 base. The V gene's germline CDR1 is SGHVS and CDR2 FNYEAQ. The CDR3 DNA sequence: TGTGCCAGCAGCCGGGGGACTAGCGGGAACACCGGGGAGCTGTTTTTT. This gives the protein CASSRGTSGNTGELFF.

V is TRBV18 and J is TRBJ1-5, with TRBD1 matching 9 bases. This CDR3 has 15 residues. CDR1 and CDR2 from the germline V gene are KGHSH and LQKENI. After removal of 3 bases from V and 1 base from J, the junction contained 1 base not matched to a gene. CDR3 nucleotide sequence: TGTGCCAGCTCACCGGGGACAGGGAGCAATCAGCCCCAGCATTTT. This encodes CASSPGTGSNQPQHF. The full variable domain, its missing parts supplied by reference TRBV18 and TRBJ1-5, is NAGVMQNPRHLVRRRGQEARLRCSPMKGHSHVYWYRQLPEEGLKFMVYLQKENIIDESGMPKERFSAEFPKEGPSILRIQQVVRGDSAAYFCASSPGTGSNQPQHFGDGTRLSIL.

V and J are TRBV18 and TRBJ2-2; D possibly corresponds to TRBD2 (6 bases). Trimming pared 4 bases from V and 0 bases from J, leaving 9 bases between. Germline values: CDR1 KGHSH, CDR2 LQKENI. The CDR3 spans 15 residues. Here the CDR3 reads CASSRGTPNTGELFF. As DNA, the CDR3 is TGTGCCAGCTCACGAGGGACTCCGAACACCGGGGAGCTGTTTTTT.

The rearrangement uses TRBV18 and TRBJ2-7; D may be TRBD1 (5 bases). This CDR3 has 17 amino acids. The V end lost 8 bases, the J end lost 7 bases, and 30 bases lay between the germline ends. Germline V lookup: CDR1 KGHSH, CDR2 LQKENI. In DNA form, the CDR3 reads TGTGCCAGCACACGTGGGCTGGACATTTTTCTTGTTTGGGAGCAGTACTTC. This gives the protein CASTRGLDIFLVWEQYF.

CDR3 in DNA: TGTGCCAGCAGTGAAGAGCGTAGCGGGGGGGGTTATACGCAGTATTTT. It yields the protein CASSEERSGGGYTQYF. The chain couples TRBV2 to TRBJ2-3; 11 bases align to TRBD2. CDR3 length: 16 residues. The V and J ends lost 1 base and 7 bases, in that order; junction bases with no gene match: 7. Germline lookup yields CDR1 SNHLY and CDR2 FYNNEI.

V usage is TRBV4-3 and J usage is TRBJ1-3; D remains ambiguous. In germline, CDR1 is LGHNA, CDR2 YSLEER. V dropped 0 bases and J dropped 3 bases, with 15 bases sitting between them. CDR3 length equals 17 residues. The CDR3 DNA sequence: TGCGCCAGCAGCCAAGATTTTTGGGCAGAAAATGGAAACACCATATATTTT. This sequence encodes CASSQDFWAENGNTIYF.

The V gene is TRBV6-5, the J gene TRBJ1-3; 9 bases match TRBD1. Germline assignment: CDR1 MNHEY and CDR2 SVGAGI. The CDR3 contains 16 residues. V trimming: 4 bases; J trimming: 0 bases; junction bases outside the gene matches: 4. The chain's CDR3 is CASSSDRGGSGNTIYF. In DNA form, the CDR3 reads TGTGCCAGCAGTTCGGACAGGGGTGGCTCTGGAAACACCATATATTTT.

Written as DNA, the CDR3 is TGTGCCAGTAGTACCCGGGACAGGGTCCACAATGAGCAGTTCTTC. This encodes CASSTRDRVHNEQFF. V and J are TRBV19 and TRBJ2-1; TRBD1 matches at 9 bases. Germline V lookup: CDR1 LNHDA, CDR2 SQIVND (reference sequence). The trim removed 4 bases at V and 5 bases at J, leaving 6 bases unmatched. CDR3 length equals 15 residues.

This clone was counted once. This chain uses TRBV28 with TRBJ1-2, with TRBD1 as a possible D gene (5 bases). Germline CDR1 and CDR2: MDHEN and SYDVKM. The CDR3 totals 13 residues. Trimming removed 2 bases from V and 4 bases from J, with 8 bases in between. CDR3 sequence (DNA): TGTGCCAGCAGTTTAGGGCAGGGCTATGGCTACACCTTC. Amino acid sequence: CASSLGQGYGYTF.

This chain links TRBV25-1 with TRBJ1-2; tentatively, D is TRBD1 (5 bases). This CDR3 is 14 amino acids long. V lost 3 bases and J lost 2, with 10 bases in between. Germline loops: CDR1 MGHDK, CDR2 SYGVNS. The CDR3 sequence: CASSDSTANYGYTF. For the CDR3, the DNA is TGTGCCAGCAGTGATTCGACAGCCAACTATGGCTACACCTTC.

Sample share makes this clone medium-sized. The V gene is TRBV7-9, the J gene TRBJ2-1; 8 bases line up with TRBD1. Germline values: CDR1 SEHNR, CDR2 FQNEAQ (reference sequence). This CDR3 has 17 residues. V was clipped by 1 base and J by 8 bases; unmatched bases: 13. The CDR3 DNA reads as TGTGCCAGCAGCTTAGAGTTGGCGGCAGGGGGCATAGATGAGCAGTTCTTC. Protein: CASSLELAAGGIDEQFF.

The chain uses TRBV7-9 and TRBJ2-1; D possibly corresponds to TRBD1 (5 bases). V lost 5 bases to trimming and J lost 6 bases, with 17 bases between them. The CDR3 length is 15 residues. Germline V gives CDR1 SEHNR, CDR2 FQNEAQ (reference sequence). CDR3 nucleotide sequence: TGTGCCAGCAGCCTCAGGGTGTCCACCGTCAATGAGCAGTTCTTC. This translates into CASSLRVSTVNEQFF.

The chain combines TRBV2 with TRBJ2-3; a possible D gene is TRBD2 (5 bases). V was trimmed by 6 bases and J by 2 bases, leaving 9 bases between them. The CDR3 runs 13 residues. Germline loops: CDR1 SNHLY, CDR2 FYNNEI. CDR3 protein: CASRERYTDTQYF. The CDR3 DNA reads as TGTGCCAGCAGAGAGCGGTACACAGATACGCAGTATTTT.